This is a list of T cell receptor beta chains from one sample in a study of T cells in Graves' hyperthyroidism and ophthalmopathy. TCRdb called the multiplex PCR reads again in MiXCR, with one record for every CDR3 protein. This repertoire shows over 150,000 distinct CDR3 sequences, about a sixth found once; its top ten account for around 52%. Sequencing was performed on blood. The origin of the receptors is a woman in her forties or fifties with Graves' hyperthyroidism. CDR3s include the opening cysteine and the closing phenylalanine or tryptophan. Fields, in order: J gene, V gene, clone size, D gene, CDR3 DNA, CDR3 protein. D genes are given only for firm matches. Clone size, where shown, is once, few, many, or a class for clones that have expanded.

TRBJ2-3	TRBV7-3	many	.	TGTGCCAGCAGCCCCCAAACCATAGGCACAGATACGCAGTATTTT	CASSPQTIGTDTQYF
TRBJ2-5	TRBV7-3	.	TRBD2	TGTGCCAGCAGCTTAAGAGCGGGAGGCCTTAAAGAGACCCAGTACTTC	CASSLRAGGLKETQYF
TRBJ2-7	TRBV28	many	.	TGTGCCAGCAGTCCCATTGGGTTGAGCTCCTACGAGCAGTACTTC	CASSPIGLSSYEQYF
TRBJ1-2	TRBV27	.	TRBD1	TGTGCCAGCCGACAGGGGGGCCCGTATGGCTACACCTTC	CASRQGGPYGYTF
TRBJ2-1	TRBV19	many	TRBD2	TGTGCCAGTAACCCGGGACTAGGGAGCTACAATGAGCAGTTCTTC	CASNPGLGSYNEQFF
TRBJ2-7	TRBV7-8	many	TRBD1	TGTGCCAGCAGCTTCCGGGACAGCCGTATCAACGAGCAGTACTTC	CASSFRDSRINEQYF
TRBJ2-5	TRBV2	many	TRBD2	TGTGCCAGCAGTGGAATAGCGGGAGGAGGAGAGACCCAGTACTTC	CASSGIAGGGETQYF
TRBJ1-1	TRBV30	many	.	TGTGCCTGGAGTGGGACAGCCGAAGCTTTCTTT	CAWSGTAEAFF
TRBJ2-1	TRBV3-1	many	TRBD2	TGTGCCAGCAGCCGAATTGAGCGGGGGAAGGGTGAGCAGTTCTTC	CASSRIERGKGEQFF
TRBJ2-7	TRBV19	.	.	TGTGCCAGTAGTGGCCGGACAGTGGGGGGTTCCTACGAGCAGTACTTC	CASSGRTVGGSYEQYF
TRBJ2-2	TRBV19	.	TRBD2	TGTGCCAGTACCAGGACGGGGGGAACCGGGGAGCTGTTTTTT	CASTRTGGTGELFF
TRBJ1-1	TRBV12-3/TRBV12-4	few	.	TGTGCCAGCAGTTCCATTGGGCTGGGGGGTGAAGCTTTCTTT	CASSSIGLGGEAFF
TRBJ1-1	TRBV6-9	.	.	TGTGCCAGCAGTTACCGGACGGCCACCGAAGCTTTCTTT	CASSYRTATEAFF
TRBJ1-2	TRBV3-1	many	.	TGTGCCAGCAGCCAAAGCCCAGGGGCTGGCTATGGCTACACCTTC	CASSQSPGAGYGYTF
TRBJ2-1	TRBV24-1	few	TRBD2	TGTGCCACCAGTTCCAAGGGGACTAGCGGGAGTGGGGGGGACTACAATGAGCAGTTCTTC	CATSSKGTSGSGGDYNEQFF
TRBJ2-7	TRBV28	.	TRBD2	TGTGCCAGCAGAAGGACTAGCGGCCAGACCTACGAGCAGTACTTC	CASRRTSGQTYEQYF
TRBJ1-5	TRBV10-3	many	.	TGTGCCATCAGTGAGTCGTCGGGGGGTCAGCCCCAGCATTTT	CAISESSGGQPQHF
TRBJ1-2	TRBV7-9	few	TRBD1	TGTGCCAGCAGCTTAGGCCAGGTCCGGGACAGGGGACAGGACTATGGCTACACCTTC	CASSLGQVRDRGQDYGYTF
TRBJ2-7	TRBV3-1	.	.	TGTGCCAGCAGCCGGGTCGGGACACCAAATATTTTAGAGCAGTACTTC	CASSRVGTPNILEQYF
TRBJ2-3	TRBV29-1	.	.	TGCAGCGTGGGGGGGGGACAGGCGGCCACAGATACGCAGTATTTT	CSVGGGQAATDTQYF
TRBJ2-3	TRBV10-2	many	TRBD2	TGCGCCAGCAGGATGACTAGCGGGAACACAGATACGCAGTATTTT	CASRMTSGNTDTQYF
TRBJ1-4	TRBV29-1	.	.	TGCAGCGTTTCGAGGATTGGTAATGAAAAACTGTTTTTT	CSVSRIGNEKLFF
TRBJ2-1	TRBV29-1	many	TRBD2	TGCAGCGTTGGGAATATGGGGGGAGGGCCTGGTGAGCAGTTCTTC	CSVGNMGGGPGEQFF
TRBJ2-3	TRBV12-3/TRBV12-4	many	.	TGTGCCAGCAGTTTAGGAGGGTTCACAGATACGCAGTATTTT	CASSLGGFTDTQYF
TRBJ1-2	TRBV2	many	TRBD1	TGTGCCAGCGGGGGGACAGGGACCACTAACTATGGCTACACCTTC	CASGGTGTTNYGYTF
TRBJ1-1	TRBV5-1	many	TRBD1	TGCGCCAGCAGAACCGGGACAGGGGGCGTTCTTTGGGTGAACACTGAAGCTTTCTTT	CASRTGTGGVLWVNTEAFF
TRBJ1-1	TRBV2	.	.	TGTGCCAGCAGGAATCGAGTGGCAGGACCTGAAGCTTTCTTT	CASRNRVAGPEAFF
TRBJ2-1	TRBV2	.	TRBD2	TGTGCCAGCAGTGAGGGAGCGGGAGCTTCTGAGCAGTTCTTC	CASSEGAGASEQFF
TRBJ1-1	TRBV9	few	TRBD1	TGTGCCAGCAGCGGGGACAGAGTGAACACTGAAGCTTTCTTT	CASSGDRVNTEAFF
TRBJ2-7	TRBV10-1	many	TRBD2	TGCGCCAGCAGCCCCGGGACTAGCGGCCTCTTGGACGAGCAGTACTTC	CASSPGTSGLLDEQYF
TRBJ2-3	TRBV20-1	.	TRBD2	TGCAGTTCGTCCGGAGCGGGAGGGCAAGATACGCAGTATTTT	CSSSGAGGQDTQYF
TRBJ1-4	TRBV20-1	many	.	TGCAGTGCTGGGGCGGGTGATAATGAAAAACTGTTTTTT	CSAGAGDNEKLFF
TRBJ1-3	TRBV3-1	few	TRBD1	TGTGCCAGCAGCCAAGGGGACAGGAGGCCCATATATTTT	CASSQGDRRPIYF
TRBJ2-5	TRBV3-1	many	.	TGTGCCAGCAGCCAAGCCAGCCTTGATGGGACCCAGTACTTC	CASSQASLDGTQYF
TRBJ2-1	TRBV27	many	.	TGTGCCAGCAGTGGGCGCGGCAATGAGCAGTTCTTC	CASSGRGNEQFF
TRBJ2-1	TRBV6-1	many	TRBD1	TGTGCCAGCAGTCCACAGGGGGGAGCCGGCCGGGAGCAGTTCTTC	CASSPQGGAGREQFF
TRBJ2-7	TRBV30	.	.	TGTGCCTGGAGGTACGATTTAACCTACGAGCAGTACTTC	CAWRYDLTYEQYF
TRBJ1-1	TRBV28	many	.	TGTGCCAGCAGTATTCCCCCGACAGGACCCACTGAAGCTTTCTTT	CASSIPPTGPTEAFF
TRBJ2-1	TRBV9	many	TRBD2	TGTGCCAGCAGCGTAGAGACTAGCAAATTCGGTGAGCAGTTCTTC	CASSVETSKFGEQFF
TRBJ2-5	TRBV28	.	TRBD2	TGTGCCAGCAGACCGGGACTAGCGGGAGAAGAGACCCAGTACTTC	CASRPGLAGEETQYF
TRBJ2-1	TRBV27	many	.	TGTGCCAGCAGACCCCGGGGAAACGATGAGCAGTTCTTC	CASRPRGNDEQFF
TRBJ2-7	TRBV6-4	.	TRBD2	TGTGCCAGCAGTTACTCTGGTCAGCGGGACTGCGAGCAGTACTTC	CASSYSGQRDCEQYF
TRBJ1-2	TRBV6-1	.	.	TGTGCCAGCAGAGGTGGCGGTACCTATGGCTACACCTTC	CASRGGGTYGYTF
TRBJ1-6	TRBV10-2	.	TRBD1	TGCGCCAGCAGTGAGTCGGGACAGTTCATTTCACCCCTCCACTTT	CASSESGQFISPLHF
TRBJ2-2	TRBV4-2	few	.	TGTGCCAGCAGCCAAGAAGGGCTTACGGGCGGGGAGCTGTTTTTT	CASSQEGLTGGELFF
TRBJ2-7	TRBV12-3/TRBV12-4	many	.	TGTGCCAGCAGCCTAGCGATTCACTACGAGCAGTACTTC	CASSLAIHYEQYF
TRBJ2-1	TRBV7-3	many	TRBD1	TGTGCCAGCAGCCCTAGGACAGGCGACAATGAGCAGTTCTTC	CASSPRTGDNEQFF
TRBJ1-4	TRBV28	many	.	TGTGCCAGCAGTTTAAGAGGGGCAACTAATGAAAAACTGTTTTTT	CASSLRGATNEKLFF